Each of the 9 T cell receptor beta chains below was sequenced from the same sample in a study of blood T cell repertoires in COVID-19. The repertoire was sequenced with immunoSEQ multiplex PCR; TCRdb's copy has only in-frame clones and lacks some. The table includes about 200,000 clones, over 75% detected once. Sample: peripheral blood. These receptors were obtained from a man aged 50 or older with acute or convalescent COVID-19.

The V gene is TRBV5-6, the J gene TRBJ1-1; D gene unclear. Trimming took 4 bases from V and 0 from J, leaving 10 bases between them. The germline V gene has CDR1 SGHDT and CDR2 YYEEEE. The CDR3 is 14 amino acids. The DNA for the CDR3 is TGTGCCAGCAGCCTAATGGTTGTGAACACTGAAGCTTTCTTT. Amino acid sequence: CASSLMVVNTEAFF.

This clone was detected once. The J gene is TRBJ2-1, the V gene TRBV5-4; a possible D gene is TRBD2 (6 bases). V lost 3 bases, J lost 4 bases, and 14 bases lay in between. The CDR3 length is 15 residues. From germline, CDR1 is SGHNT and CDR2 YYREEE (reference sequence). In DNA form, the CDR3 reads TGTGCCAGCAGCTCTGACAGCGGGCCGTACAATGAGCAGTTCTTC. It specifies CASSSDSGPYNEQFF.

The genes are TRBV5-1 and TRBJ1-2; tentatively, D is TRBD1 (6 bases). Trimming pared 0 bases from V and 6 bases from J, leaving 12 bases between. The CDR3 totals 14 residues. Germline V gene sequence: CDR1 SGHRS, CDR2 YFSETQ. CDR3 loop: CASSLGGRGDGYTF. DNA for the CDR3: TGCGCCAGCAGCTTGGGGGGCAGGGGCGATGGCTACACCTTC.

J is TRBJ1-2 and V is TRBV7-2, with D uncertain. Germline V gene sequence: CDR1 SGHTA, CDR2 FQGNSA. The V end was cut by 11 bases, the J end by 5 bases, with 18 bases between. This CDR3 has 13 amino acids. DNA for the CDR3: TGTGCCGCTAGAAAGGCGTCTGGGTATGGCTACACCTTC. Protein sequence: CAARKASGYGYTF.

V and J are TRBV2 and TRBJ1-3; TRBD1 agrees at 7 bases. This CDR3 contains 15 residues. Looked up from germline, CDR1 is SNHLY and CDR2 is FYNNEI. The J segment lost 0 bases and the V segment lost 3 bases, leaving 2 bases of the junction unmatched. Here the CDR3 DNA reads TGTGCCAGCAGTGAGACAGGGACCTCTGGAAACACCATATATTTT. Protein: CASSETGTSGNTIYF.

The chain has TRBV7-3 and TRBJ2-5, with D possibly being TRBD1 (6 bases). Germline assignment: CDR1 SGHTA and CDR2 FQGTGA. Deletions cut 4 bases from V and 0 bases from J, with 12 bases between. This CDR3 has 15 amino acids. The CDR3 loop is CASSSTGTYQETQYF. The CDR3 DNA follows: TGTGCCAGCAGCTCCACAGGGACGTACCAAGAGACCCAGTACTTC.

J is TRBJ1-4 and V is TRBV30; 9 positions match TRBD1. Looked up from germline, CDR1 is GTSNPN and CDR2 is SVGIG (reference sequence). The CDR3 length is 14 residues. V shed 2 bases, J shed 7 bases, and the junction held 5 bases outside the gene matches. The CDR3 reads CAWSRGQGREKLFF. The CDR3 DNA sequence: TGTGCCTGGAGTAGGGGACAGGGACGTGAAAAACTGTTTTTT.

V usage is TRBV6-5 and J usage is TRBJ2-5; D unclear. Deletions cut 6 bases from V and 3 bases from J, with 8 bases between. The germline V gene has CDR1 MNHEY and CDR2 SVGAGI. The CDR3 sequence is 12 residues long. CDR3 residues: CASSLSKETQYF. DNA of the CDR3: TGTGCCAGCAGCCTCAGTAAAGAGACCCAGTACTTC.

The chain links TRBV18 to TRBJ2-3; D is possibly TRBD2 (6 bases). V was cut by 3 bases and J by 2 bases, with 12 bases left in between. From germline, CDR1 is KGHSH and CDR2 LQKENI. This CDR3 contains 15 residues. This CDR3 reads CASSPTRGSTDTQYF. CDR3 DNA sequence: TGTGCCAGCTCACCCACCCGGGGGTCCACAGATACGCAGTATTTT.